This T cell receptor (beta chain) stems from a study of human T cells and chemical hapten exposure. Time point meaning: pre-sensitization, week 0. Treatment indicated: therapeutic diphenylcyclopropenone sensitization with weekly scalp DPC. One entry per CDR3 protein, called by TCRdb with MiXCR from the RACE reads. The sample has about 68,000 distinct CDR3 sequences, 9.5% to 12% seen once; the top ten hold 5.2%. This clonotype has ten or more counts. The J segment lost 3 bases and the V segment lost 4 bases, leaving 11 bases of the junction unmatched. This CDR3 region has 16 residues. Germline V gene sequence: CDR1 SGHRS, CDR2 YFSETQ.

The material was whole blood, obtained in connection with sensitization to the hapten diphenylcyclopropenone (DPC). V gene TRBV5-1 combines with J gene TRBJ2-3, with 7 nucleotides matching TRBD1. This clonotype was sampled from a woman in her forties or fifties with alopecia areata. Some clones in this sample may be carry-over from other donors' samples. This CDR3 reads CASSPRPGQTTDTQYF. The DNA for the CDR3 is TGCGCCAGCAGCCCCCGTCCGGGACAGACTACAGATACGCAGTATTTT.